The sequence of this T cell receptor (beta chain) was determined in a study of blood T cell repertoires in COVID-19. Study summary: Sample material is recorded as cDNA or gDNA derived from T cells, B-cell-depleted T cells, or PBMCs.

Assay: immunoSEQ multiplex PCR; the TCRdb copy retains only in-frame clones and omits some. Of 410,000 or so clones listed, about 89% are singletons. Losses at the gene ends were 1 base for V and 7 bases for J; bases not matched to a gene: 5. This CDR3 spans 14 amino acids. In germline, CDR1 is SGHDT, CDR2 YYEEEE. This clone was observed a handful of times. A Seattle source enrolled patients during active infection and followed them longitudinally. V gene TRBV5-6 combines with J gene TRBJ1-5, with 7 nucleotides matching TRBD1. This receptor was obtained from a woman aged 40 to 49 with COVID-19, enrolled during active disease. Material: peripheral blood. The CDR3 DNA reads TGTGCCAGCAGCTTGTTTCAGGGGGAGCAGCCCCAGCATTTT. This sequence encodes CASSLFQGEQPQHF.